One sample yielded the 14 T cell receptor beta chains listed below, sequenced in a study of T-cell reconstitution after alpha-beta-depleted transplantation in children. It was with unique molecular identifiers that the TCRbeta library was prepared. MiXCR was run by TCRdb on the PCR reads, yielding one entry per CDR3 protein. The sample includes some 530,000 distinct CDR3 sequences, approximately 12% of them seen just once. Sequencing was performed on PBMCs from the stem cell graft donor, taken from the stem cell graft. These receptors were taken from a human donor who donated a stem cell graft to a child with combined immunodeficiency.

This clonotype was counted only a few times. The genes are TRBV4-2 and TRBJ1-6; a possible D gene is TRBD1 (6 bases). CDR3 length: 17 amino acids. Germline values: CDR1 LGHNA, CDR2 YNFKEQ. V was clipped by 0 bases and J by 8 bases, with 17 bases between them. CDR3 in DNA: TGTGCCAGCAGCCAAGATAGTATGACAGGACTTTATTCACCCCTCCACTTT. It codes for CASSQDSMTGLYSPLHF.

This clonotype has just a few counts. The chain combines TRBV5-5 with TRBJ1-2; D gene ambiguous. This CDR3 is built from 14 residues. Germline V gene data show CDR1 as SGHKS and CDR2 as YYEKEE (reference sequence). Between the trimmed V and J ends, which lost 4 bases and 0 bases, there was a span of 10 bases. Here the CDR3 DNA reads TGTGCCAGCAGCCAAACATTATCTAACTATGGCTACACCTTC. This encodes CASSQTLSNYGYTF.

The V gene is TRBV7-2, the J gene TRBJ1-1; D is undetermined. Germline-derived CDR1 and CDR2 are SGHTA and FQGNSA. Trimming pared 5 bases from V and 5 bases from J, leaving 21 bases between. The CDR3 has 16 residues. The CDR3 DNA reads as TGTGCCAGCAGCCCAAACGGAGGTGGGCCGGGAACTGAAGCTTTCTTT. Translation gives CASSPNGGGPGTEAFF.

This clonotype was counted between two and nine times. The gene calls are TRBV20-1 and TRBJ1-4; 10 bases are a match to TRBD1. CDR1 and CDR2 (germline): DFQATT, SNEGSKA (reference sequence). With V trimmed by 3 bases and J by 7 bases, 20 bases remained unmatched. This CDR3 has 19 amino acids. CDR3 bases: TGCAGTGCTAGTTCCTTACCGGGACAGGGGTATCGGTGGGGTGAAAAACTGTTTTTT. Amino acids: CSASSLPGQGYRWGEKLFF.

This clonotype was detected only a few times. The chain recombines TRBV7-2 with TRBJ2-3, with a weak D call TRBD2 (6 bases). The germline V and J ends were trimmed by 1 base and 6 bases, with 14 bases remaining between them. The CDR3 covers 15 residues. The germline gives CDR1 SGHTA, CDR2 FQGNSA. Written as DNA, the CDR3 is TGTGCCAGCAGCTTAGTAGCGGACACGGAGGATACGCAGTATTTT. This translates into CASSLVADTEDTQYF.

This clonotype was detected a few times. The rearrangement uses TRBV20-1 and TRBJ2-2; TRBD1 matches 11 bases. V lost 7 bases, J lost 1 base, and 11 bases stayed unmatched. Germline CDR1 DFQATT, CDR2 SNEGSKA (reference sequence). This CDR3 has 17 residues. The chain's CDR3 is CSVQGGQGAVNTGELFF. The CDR3, as DNA: TGCAGTGTACAGGGCGGACAGGGGGCGGTGAACACCGGGGAGCTGTTTTTT.

The chain is built from TRBV6-2 or TRBV6-3 and TRBJ2-3; a weak D match, TRBD2 (5 bases). Germline loops: CDR1 MNHEY, CDR2 SVGEGT. CDR3 size: 13 residues. The V end was cut by 2 bases, the J end by 9 bases, with 12 bases between. The CDR3 sequence: CASSYTDLATQYF. In DNA, the CDR3 is TGTGCCAGCAGTTACACCGACCTAGCCACGCAGTATTTT.

This chain connects TRBV4-3 to TRBJ2-7; no clear D. CDR3 length: 14 residues. Germline V CDR1 and CDR2: LGHNA, YSLEER. V was cut by 0 bases and J by 6 bases, with 12 bases left in between. CDR3 sequence reads: CASSQDMQRSEQYF. CDR3 in DNA: TGCGCCAGCAGCCAAGATATGCAGCGCAGCGAGCAGTACTTC.

V and J are TRBV29-1 and TRBJ2-2; D gene uncertain. CDR1 and CDR2 (germline): SQVTM, ANQGSEA. The CDR3 loop spans 14 amino acids. The ends were cut back, 5 bases at V and 1 base at J, with 11 bases in the middle. The DNA of the CDR3 is TGCAGCGTTAAGCTGTCGGAGAACACCGGGGAGCTGTTTTTT. This gives the protein CSVKLSENTGELFF.

A few counts support this clonotype. DNA of the CDR3: TGTGCCAGCAGTTACTACAAGGGTGAGCAGTTCTTC. Translation: CASSYYKGEQFF. The gene calls are TRBV6-6 and TRBJ2-1, with unresolved D. V lost 1 base and J lost 9, with 7 bases in between. Germline V CDR1 and CDR2: MNHNY, SVGAGI (reference sequence). This CDR3 contains 12 residues.

This clonotype was found many times. The chain employs TRBV28 and TRBJ2-7, with a weak D call TRBD2 (7 bases). Deletions cut 7 bases from V and 6 bases from J, with 19 bases between. Germline CDR1 is MDHEN and CDR2 is SYDVKM. There are 14 residues in the CDR3. This CDR3 is CASKGGLAALEQYF. CDR3 coding DNA: TGTGCCAGCAAAGGGGGTCTAGCGGCACTCGAGCAGTACTTC.

This clonotype was seen only a few times. The V gene is TRBV7-8, the J gene TRBJ1-1; D gene ambiguous. The CDR3 runs to 14 residues. In germline, CDR1 is SGHVS, CDR2 FQNEAQ. V lost 5 bases to trimming and J lost 3 bases, with 13 bases between them. The CDR3 DNA reads TGTGCCAGCAGCCGCTATGGACGGGACACTGAAGCTTTCTTT. The encoded protein is CASSRYGRDTEAFF. Full variable domain (remainder filled in from reference TRBV7-8 and TRBJ1-1): GAGVSQSPRYKVAKRGQDVALRCDPISGHVSLFWYQQALGQGPEFLTYFQNEAQLDKSGLPSDRFFAERPEGSVSTLKIQRTQQEDSAVYLCASSRYGRDTEAFFGQGTRLTVV.

This clonotype was seen a few times. V usage is TRBV6-2 or TRBV6-3 and J usage is TRBJ2-3; D is unresolved. Trimming left V 0 bases short and J 2 bases short, with 9 bases between. Germline V CDR1 and CDR2: MNHEY, SVGEGT. The CDR3 is made up of 15 amino acids. The CDR3 DNA reads as TGTGCCAGCAGTTACTCGAGGCAGTCCACAGATACGCAGTATTTT. Its protein is CASSYSRQSTDTQYF.

This clonotype was observed a handful of times. The V and J genes are TRBV27 and TRBJ2-3; possible D gene TRBD2, 5 bases. The CDR3 extends over 18 amino acids. Germline V gives CDR1 MNHEY, CDR2 SMNVEV (reference sequence). Trimming removed 0 bases from V and 3 bases from J, with 19 bases in between. The CDR3 is CASSLSGWGVWGTDTQYF. DNA for the CDR3: TGTGCCAGCAGTTTATCCGGCTGGGGAGTATGGGGAACAGATACGCAGTATTTT.